Each of the 7 T cell receptor beta chains below was sequenced from the same sample in a study of T cell changes during pregnancy in multiple sclerosis (dated by TCRdb to about 2019). Library construction relied on the immunoSEQ multiplex PCR assay. Sourced from immuneACCESS, this table was stored by TCRdb with only in-frame sequences that have V and J called. A share of the clones is absent; for the studies checked, an unresolved V gene accounts for under half, and the remainder has no known explanation. This sample is represented by some 30,000 clones; nearly 90% of them were singletons. The ten largest clones add up to 11% of the sample. This specimen consisted of CD8+ T cells from peripheral blood mononuclear cells, obtained in the third trimester of pregnancy. These receptors were obtained from a female donor with multiple sclerosis, enrolled in a pregnancy study.

The V and J genes are TRBV7-9 and TRBJ2-1; no reliable D call. Germline assignment: CDR1 SEHNR and CDR2 FQNEAQ (reference sequence). V lost 3 bases, J lost 8 bases, and 11 bases lay in between. The CDR3 loop spans 13 amino acids. The CDR3 DNA reads TGTGCCAGCAGCTTTACTTTGTCCGATGAGCAGTTCTTC. Translated: CASSFTLSDEQFF.

The chain joins TRBV4-1 to TRBJ2-1; 7 bases are a match to TRBD2. The junction had 13 bases not matched to a gene; V was cut back by 5 bases and J by 6 bases. The germline V gene encodes CDR1 MGHRA and CDR2 YSYEKL. There are 16 residues in the CDR3. The DNA for the CDR3 is TGCGCCAGCAGCTCCGAGTCCGGGACGGGAGGCAATGAGCAGTTCTTC. Translated: CASSSESGTGGNEQFF.

The V call is TRBV25-1, the J call TRBJ1-5; the D gene is possibly TRBD1 (5 bases). Per germline, CDR1 MGHDK and CDR2 SYGVNS. The V gene lost 2 bases and the J gene lost 1 base, with 6 bases spanning the gap. The CDR3 runs to 14 residues. CDR3 loop: CASSEGGSNQPQHF. The CDR3 region has the DNA TGTGCCAGCAGTGAAGGGGGGAGCAATCAGCCCCAGCATTTT.

The chain couples TRBV9 to TRBJ2-3; no clear D. The length of the CDR3 is 12 residues. Germline V gives CDR1 SGDLS, CDR2 YYNGEE. V was trimmed by 1 base and J by 5 bases, leaving 5 bases between them. DNA for the CDR3: TGTGCCAGCAGCGTAAGCGAAGATACGCAGTATTTT. Protein sequence: CASSVSEDTQYF.

The chain combines TRBV14 with TRBJ2-7, with D uncertain. From germline, CDR1 is SGHDN and CDR2 FVKESK. Trimming pared 0 bases from V and 5 bases from J, leaving 17 bases between. The CDR3 has 16 residues. The CDR3, as DNA: TGTGCCAGCAGCCAAGATGAAGGCAGGCTCTGTCACGAGCAGTACTTC. It encodes CASSQDEGRLCHEQYF.

The chain recombines TRBV5-5 with TRBJ1-1, with a tentative D call TRBD1 (6 bases). Germline V gene data show CDR1 as SGHKS and CDR2 as YYEKEE (reference sequence). V lost 4 bases to trimming and J lost 6 bases, with 19 bases between them. The CDR3 sequence is 15 residues long. CDR3 in amino acids: CASSLKQGLWAEAFF. The CDR3 DNA reads as TGTGCCAGCAGCCTCAAACAGGGCTTGTGGGCTGAAGCTTTCTTT.

The chain joins TRBV5-6 to TRBJ2-7; 7 bases map to TRBD1. Trimming cost V 2 bases and J 2 bases; bases outside gene matches: 4. Germline CDR1 and CDR2: SGHDT and YYEEEE. The CDR3 length is 14 residues. DNA of the CDR3: TGTGCCAGCAGCTTCGGGACAGCGGCCTACGAGCAGTACTTC. Translating gives CASSFGTAAYEQYF.